The table lists the clone carrying this T cell receptor beta chain with a few counts. The PCR used 60 Vbeta and 13 Jbeta primers. Assay used: immunoSEQ multiplex PCR; TCRdb lists only in-frame clones, some missing. The repertoire consists of some 160,000 clones, with nearly 80% occurring once and the leading ten covering 3% to 3.5%. The source of the sample is a study of cytomegalovirus exposure and HLA in healthy donors. This CDR3 contains 14 residues. Trimming shortened V by 1 base and J by 2 bases, and 3 bases separated the two germline ends. The V gene's germline CDR1 is SEHNR and CDR2 FQNEAQ (reference sequence).

The sequence was collected from a woman aged 40 to 50 in good health and CMV-seronegative. The chain joins TRBV7-9 to TRBJ2-6; D gene unclear. Sequencing was performed on PBMCs. The CDR3 sequence is CASSLGTGANVLTF. DNA of the CDR3: TGTGCCAGCAGCTTAGGTACTGGGGCCAACGTCCTGACTTTC.